A few counts support the clone carrying this TCR beta chain. Its antigen is unknown. The source of the sample is a study of cytomegalovirus exposure and HLA in healthy donors. The PCR used 60 Vbeta and 13 Jbeta primers. TCRdb's copy holds only in-frame clones and misses some; the assay was immunoSEQ multiplex PCR. There are roughly 200,000 clones in the sample; over 65% occur only once, and 2.9% lies in the top ten. Looked up from germline, CDR1 is SGHVS and CDR2 is FQNEAQ. The CDR3 length is 12 residues. Trimming shortened V by 4 bases and J by 1 base, and 4 bases separated the two germline ends. Study results and limitations: Through in vitro validation, three CMV-associated chains were shown to be specific for CMV antigens.

The specimen was PBMCs. The rearrangement links TRBV7-8 to TRBJ1-2; D is ambiguous. The TCR originated in a woman aged 30 to 39 in good health and CMV-seronegative. CDR3 nucleotides: TGTGCCAGCAGCTCCCGTAACTATGGCTACACCTTC. This gives the protein CASSSRNYGYTF.